This TCR beta chain stems from a study of human T cells and chemical hapten exposure. Study-level background: Alopecia areata, totalis and universalis patients, mostly female, were included. How much TCR each sample yielded varied, mostly because pooled library volumes differed slightly.

As handled by the study authors: A per-sample median of roughly 96,000 TCRs was observed, with a range of about 20,000 to 750,000. TCRdb analysed the RACE reads with MiXCR anew, one entry per CDR3 protein. TCRdb, not the authors, supplied the V and J calls. Here the sample spans roughly 120,000 distinct CDR3 sequences, about a tenth being singletons. Documented time point: patch test 2, 6 weeks after DPC sensitization. Specified treatment: therapeutic diphenylcyclopropenone sensitization with weekly scalp DPC. This CDR3 contains 15 residues. Germline V CDR1 and CDR2: GTSNPN, SVGIG (reference sequence). The V segment lost 6 bases and the J segment 4 bases; nucleotides outside the gene matches: 11. Study results and caveats: Expanded TCR sets contained significantly more large CDR3 similarity clusters than controls.

This clonotype was seen a few times. Its antigen remains unidentified. V usage is TRBV30 and J usage is TRBJ2-2, with 7 bases that match TRBD2. The receptor comes from a woman aged 40 to 55 with alopecia areata. Some clones in this sample may be carry-over from other donors' samples. Sequenced material: whole blood, taken in connection with sensitization to the hapten diphenylcyclopropenone (DPC). CDR3 loop: CACTGRGEGTGELFF. The CDR3 nucleotides are TGTGCCTGTACCGGTCGGGGGGAGGGCACCGGGGAGCTGTTTTTT.